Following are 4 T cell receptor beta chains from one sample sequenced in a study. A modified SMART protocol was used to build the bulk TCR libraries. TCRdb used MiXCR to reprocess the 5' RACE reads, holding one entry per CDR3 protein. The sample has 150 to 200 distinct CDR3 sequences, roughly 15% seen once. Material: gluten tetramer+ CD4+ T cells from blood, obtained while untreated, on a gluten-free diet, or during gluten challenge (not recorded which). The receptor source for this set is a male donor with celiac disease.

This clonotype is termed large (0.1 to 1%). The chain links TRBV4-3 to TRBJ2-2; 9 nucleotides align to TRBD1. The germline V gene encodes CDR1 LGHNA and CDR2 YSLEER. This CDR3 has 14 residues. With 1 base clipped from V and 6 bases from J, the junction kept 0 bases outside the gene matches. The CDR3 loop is CASSQGQGAGELFF. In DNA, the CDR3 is TGCGCCAGCAGCCAAGGACAGGGGGCCGGGGAGCTGTTTTTT.

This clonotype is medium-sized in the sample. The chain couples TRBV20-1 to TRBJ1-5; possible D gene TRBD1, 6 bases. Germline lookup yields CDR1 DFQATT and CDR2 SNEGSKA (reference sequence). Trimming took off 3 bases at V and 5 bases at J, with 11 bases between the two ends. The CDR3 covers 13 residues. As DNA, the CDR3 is TGCAGTGCTAGTTCGGGGGCCGATCAGCCCCAGCATTTT. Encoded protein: CSASSGADQPQHF.

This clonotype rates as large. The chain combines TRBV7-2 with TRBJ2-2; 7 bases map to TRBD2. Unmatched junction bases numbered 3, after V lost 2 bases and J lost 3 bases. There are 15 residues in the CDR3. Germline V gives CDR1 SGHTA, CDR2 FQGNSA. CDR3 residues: CASSLRTRDTGELFF. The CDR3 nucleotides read TGTGCCAGCAGCTTAAGGACTAGGGACACCGGGGAGCTGTTTTTT.

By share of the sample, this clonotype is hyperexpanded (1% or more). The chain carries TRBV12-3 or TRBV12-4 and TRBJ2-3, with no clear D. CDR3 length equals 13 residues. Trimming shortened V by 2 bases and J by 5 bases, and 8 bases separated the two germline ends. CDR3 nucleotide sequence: TGTGCCAGCAGTTTAACAGCCCAAGATACGCAGTATTTT. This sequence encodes CASSLTAQDTQYF.